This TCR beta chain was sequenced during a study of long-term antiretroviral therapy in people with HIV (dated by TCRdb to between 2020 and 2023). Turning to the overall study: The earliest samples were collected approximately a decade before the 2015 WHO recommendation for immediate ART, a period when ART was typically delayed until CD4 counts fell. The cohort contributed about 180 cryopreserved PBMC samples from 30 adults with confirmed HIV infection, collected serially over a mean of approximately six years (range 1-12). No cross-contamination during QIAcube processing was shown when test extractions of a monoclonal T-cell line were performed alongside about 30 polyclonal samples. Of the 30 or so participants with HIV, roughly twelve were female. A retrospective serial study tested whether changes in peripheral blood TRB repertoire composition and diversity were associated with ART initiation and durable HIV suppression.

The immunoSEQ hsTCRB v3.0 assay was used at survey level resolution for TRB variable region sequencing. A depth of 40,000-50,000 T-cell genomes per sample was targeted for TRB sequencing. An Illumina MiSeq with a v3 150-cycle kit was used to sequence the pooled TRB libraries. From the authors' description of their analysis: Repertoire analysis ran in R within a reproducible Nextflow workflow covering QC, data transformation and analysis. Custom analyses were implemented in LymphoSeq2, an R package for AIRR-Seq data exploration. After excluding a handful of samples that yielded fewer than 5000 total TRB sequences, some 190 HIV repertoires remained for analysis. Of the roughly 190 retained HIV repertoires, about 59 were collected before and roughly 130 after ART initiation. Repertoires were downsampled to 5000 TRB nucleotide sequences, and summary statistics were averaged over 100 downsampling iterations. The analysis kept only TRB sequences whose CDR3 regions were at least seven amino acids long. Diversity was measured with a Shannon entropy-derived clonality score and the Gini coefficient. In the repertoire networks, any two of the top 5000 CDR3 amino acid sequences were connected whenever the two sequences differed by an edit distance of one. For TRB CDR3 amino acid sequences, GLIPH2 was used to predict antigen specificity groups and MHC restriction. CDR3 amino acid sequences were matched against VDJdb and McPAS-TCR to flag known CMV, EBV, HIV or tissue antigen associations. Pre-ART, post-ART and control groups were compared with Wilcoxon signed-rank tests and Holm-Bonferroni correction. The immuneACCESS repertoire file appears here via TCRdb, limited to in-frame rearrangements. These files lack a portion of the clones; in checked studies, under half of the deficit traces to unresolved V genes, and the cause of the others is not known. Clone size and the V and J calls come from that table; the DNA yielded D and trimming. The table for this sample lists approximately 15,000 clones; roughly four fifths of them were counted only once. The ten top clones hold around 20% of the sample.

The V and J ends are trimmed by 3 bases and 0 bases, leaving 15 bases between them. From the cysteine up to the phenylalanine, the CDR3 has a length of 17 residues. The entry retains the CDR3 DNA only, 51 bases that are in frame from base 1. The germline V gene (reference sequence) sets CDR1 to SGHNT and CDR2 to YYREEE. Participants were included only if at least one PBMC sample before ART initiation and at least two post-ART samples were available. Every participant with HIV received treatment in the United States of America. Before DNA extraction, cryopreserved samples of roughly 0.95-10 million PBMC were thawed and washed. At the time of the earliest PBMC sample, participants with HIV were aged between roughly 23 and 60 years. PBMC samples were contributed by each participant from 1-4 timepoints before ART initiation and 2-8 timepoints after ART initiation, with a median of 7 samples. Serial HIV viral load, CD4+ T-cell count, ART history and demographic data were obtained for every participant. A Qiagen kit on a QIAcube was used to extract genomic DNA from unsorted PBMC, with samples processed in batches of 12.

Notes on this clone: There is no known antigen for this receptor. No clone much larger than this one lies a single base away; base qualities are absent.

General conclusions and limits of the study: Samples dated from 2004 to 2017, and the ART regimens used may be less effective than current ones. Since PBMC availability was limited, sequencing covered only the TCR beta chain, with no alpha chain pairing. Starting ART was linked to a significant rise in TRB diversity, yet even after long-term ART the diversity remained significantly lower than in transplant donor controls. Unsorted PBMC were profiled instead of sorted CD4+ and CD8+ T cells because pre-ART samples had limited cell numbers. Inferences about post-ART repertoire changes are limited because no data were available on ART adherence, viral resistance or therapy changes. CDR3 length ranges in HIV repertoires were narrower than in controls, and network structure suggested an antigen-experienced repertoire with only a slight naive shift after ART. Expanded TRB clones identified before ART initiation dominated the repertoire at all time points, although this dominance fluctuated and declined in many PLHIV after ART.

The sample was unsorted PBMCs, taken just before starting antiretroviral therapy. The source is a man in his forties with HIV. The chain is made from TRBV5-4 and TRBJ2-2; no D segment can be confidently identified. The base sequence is TGTGCCAGCAGCTCAGCCCCGGACGTTTCGAACACCGGGGAGCTGTTTTTT. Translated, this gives CASSSAPDVSNTGELFF.